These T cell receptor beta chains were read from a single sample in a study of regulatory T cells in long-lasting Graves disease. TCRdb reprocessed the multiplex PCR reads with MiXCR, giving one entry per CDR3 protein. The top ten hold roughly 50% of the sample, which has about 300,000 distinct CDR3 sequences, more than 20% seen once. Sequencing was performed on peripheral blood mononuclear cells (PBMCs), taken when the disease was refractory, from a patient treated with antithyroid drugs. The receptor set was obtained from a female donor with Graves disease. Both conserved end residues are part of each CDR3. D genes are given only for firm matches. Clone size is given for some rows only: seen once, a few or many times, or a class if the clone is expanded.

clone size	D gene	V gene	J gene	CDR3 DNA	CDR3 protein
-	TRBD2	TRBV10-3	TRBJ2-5	TGTGCCATCAGTGGACTAGCGGGGGACCTGGGGGAGACCCAGTACTTC	CAISGLAGDLGETQYF
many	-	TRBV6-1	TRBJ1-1	TGTGCCAGCAGCCAGGGCCCTATGAACACTGAAGCTTTCTTT	CASSQGPMNTEAFF
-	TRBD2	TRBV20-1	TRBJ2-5	TGCAGTGCTAATCCTGCGGGACTAGCCCAAGAGACCCAGTACTTC	CSANPAGLAQETQYF
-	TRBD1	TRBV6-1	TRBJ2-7	TGTGCCAGCACGGCCGTCAGGACAGGGACCTACGAGCAGTACTTC	CASTAVRTGTYEQYF
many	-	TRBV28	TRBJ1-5	TGTGCCAGCACTACACCCCAAAATCAGCCCCAGCATTTT	CASTTPQNQPQHF
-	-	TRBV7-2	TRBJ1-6	TGTGCCAGCAGTCCTGATATTAATTCACCCCTCCACTTT	CASSPDINSPLHF
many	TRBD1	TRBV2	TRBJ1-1	TGTGCCAGCAGTGAAACCTTGGGACAGGGGGCCCCTGAAGCTTTCTTT	CASSETLGQGAPEAFF
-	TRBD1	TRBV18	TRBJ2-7	TGTGCCAGCTCACCATCGGGACAGGGAAGCTCCTACGAGCAGTACTTC	CASSPSGQGSSYEQYF
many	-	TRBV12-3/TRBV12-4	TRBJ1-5	TGTGCCAGCAGGATGGGGGATCAGCCCCAGCATTTT	CASRMGDQPQHF
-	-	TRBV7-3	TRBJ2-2	TGTGCCAGCAGCCGCGCGGTAGGGCCCGGGGAGCTGTTTTTT	CASSRAVGPGELFF
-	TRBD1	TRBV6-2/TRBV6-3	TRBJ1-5	TGTGCCAGCAGGATGGACAGGGGTGGCAATCAGCCCCAGCATTTT	CASRMDRGGNQPQHF
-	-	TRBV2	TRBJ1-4	TGTGCCAGCAGGCGCGGGGAAGGGGGAGCAACTAATGAAAAACTGTTTTTT	CASRRGEGGATNEKLFF
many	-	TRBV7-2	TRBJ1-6	TGTGCCAGCAGCTTAGCGGGGGGTTATAATTCACCCCTCCACTTT	CASSLAGGYNSPLHF
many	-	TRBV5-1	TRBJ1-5	TGCGCCAGCAGCTCAGGCCATGGCCAGCCCCAGCATTTT	CASSSGHGQPQHF
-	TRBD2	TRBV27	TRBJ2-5	TGTGCCACCCAGCGGGAGGGCCGGGAGACCCAGTACTTC	CATQREGRETQYF
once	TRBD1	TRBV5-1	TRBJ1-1	TGCGCCAGCAGCCCTCGGACAGGGGGAGCTTTCTTT	CASSPRTGGAFF
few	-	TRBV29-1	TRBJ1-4	TGCAGCGCTCAGTCCGCCCAAGAAAAACTGTTTTTT	CSAQSAQEKLFF
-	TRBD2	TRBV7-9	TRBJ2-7	TGTGCCAGCAGCTTAGCGGGACTAGCACTAGCGGACGAGCAGTACTTC	CASSLAGLALADEQYF
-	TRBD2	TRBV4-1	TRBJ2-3	TGCGCCAGCAGCCAAGCTCCGCTAGCGGAGACAGATACGCAGTATTTT	CASSQAPLAETDTQYF
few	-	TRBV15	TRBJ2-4	TGTGCCACCAGCAGCGAAACCGGAGGCCTCCCCCAGTACTTC	CATSSETGGLPQYF
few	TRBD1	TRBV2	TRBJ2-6	TGTGCCAGCAGACCGGACAGGGTCGGGGCCAACGTCCTGACTTTC	CASRPDRVGANVLTF
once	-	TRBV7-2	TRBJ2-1	TGTGCCAGCAGCTTAGCCGAGCCCAATGACCAGTCCTTC	CASSLAEPNDQSF
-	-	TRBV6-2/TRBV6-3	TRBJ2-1	TGTGCCAGCAGTTATGCTAGCGAGAGGTACAGGGGGCAGTTCTTC	CASSYASERYRGQFF
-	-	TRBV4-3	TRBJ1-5	TGCGCCAGCAGCCAAGATGTGGCAGGAGATCAGCCCCAGCATTTT	CASSQDVAGDQPQHF
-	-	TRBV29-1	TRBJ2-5	TGCAGCGCTTTTGCCGACAGTAGGGGCCAAGAGACCCAGTACTTC	CSAFADSRGQETQYF
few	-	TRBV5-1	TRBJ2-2	TGCGCCAGCAGCTGGAGGGGTTCTGAGACCGGGGAGCTGTTTTTT	CASSWRGSETGELFF
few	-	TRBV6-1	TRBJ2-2	TGTGCCAGCAGGTTAACCGGCCGGAGAGACACCGGGGAGCCGTTTTTT	CASRLTGRRDTGEPFF
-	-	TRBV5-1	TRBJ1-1	TGCGCCAGCAGCTTTGAGGGGCAGGTTGAAGCTTTCTTT	CASSFEGQVEAFF
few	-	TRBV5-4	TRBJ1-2	TGTGCCTGCAATGGGGGACCAGAAAACAGGGACTATGGCTACACCTTC	CACNGGPENRDYGYTF
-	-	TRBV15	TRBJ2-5	TGTGCCACCCTACATCAAGAGACCCAGTACTTC	CATLHQETQYF
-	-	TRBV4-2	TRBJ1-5	TGTGCCAGCAGCCAAGGGGAAGATCAGCCCCAGCATTTT	CASSQGEDQPQHF
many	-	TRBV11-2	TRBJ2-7	TGTGCCAGCACCTTACGATCCGAGGGCCTATACCCCTACGAGCAGTACTTC	CASTLRSEGLYPYEQYF
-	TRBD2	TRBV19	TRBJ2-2	TGTGCCAGTAGTATATTCACGACGGGAGGGAACACCGGGGAGCTGTTTTTT	CASSIFTTGGNTGELFF
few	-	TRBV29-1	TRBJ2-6	TGCAGCGTTGGACTGGTCTCTGGGGCCAACGTCCTGACTTTC	CSVGLVSGANVLTF
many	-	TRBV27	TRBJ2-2	TGTGCCAGCAGCTTAGGGTTCGGGGAGCTGTTTTTT	CASSLGFGELFF
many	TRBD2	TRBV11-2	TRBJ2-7	TGTGCCAGCACCTTACTAGCGGGAATCAGAGGCGAGCAGTACTTC	CASTLLAGIRGEQYF